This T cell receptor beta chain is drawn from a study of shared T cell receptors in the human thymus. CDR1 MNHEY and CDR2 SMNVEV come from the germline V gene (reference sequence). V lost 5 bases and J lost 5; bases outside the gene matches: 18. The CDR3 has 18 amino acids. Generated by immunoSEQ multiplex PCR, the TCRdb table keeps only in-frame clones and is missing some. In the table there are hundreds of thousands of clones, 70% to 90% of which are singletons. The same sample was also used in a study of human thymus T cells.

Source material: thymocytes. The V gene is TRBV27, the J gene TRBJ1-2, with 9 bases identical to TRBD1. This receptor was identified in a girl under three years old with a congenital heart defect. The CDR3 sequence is CASSPTRGQGPRRYGYTF. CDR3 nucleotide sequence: TGTGCCAGCAGTCCTACCCGCGGACAGGGGCCTCGACGTTATGGCTACACCTTC.